These T cell receptor beta chains were read from a single sample in a study of spatial heterogeneity in lung cancer. TCRdb fed the 5' RACE reads into MiXCR, producing one record per CDR3 protein. The table lists about 35,000 distinct CDR3 sequences, approximately 3% of them singletons, with about 36% in the top ten. Sample: normal lung tissue next to the tumor, taken at surgery. The receptors were gathered from a male donor with early-stage non-small cell lung cancer. Both conserved end residues are part of each CDR3. The D gene is left open where the match is weak. Expanded clones get a size class; other rows say once, few or many, or leave the size out.

V	J	D	size	CDR3	DNA
TRBV4-1	TRBJ2-1	TRBD1	many	CAGLTGGRNNEQFF	TGCGCCGGGTTGACAGGGGGGCGCAACAATGAGCAGTTCTTC
TRBV30	TRBJ2-3	.	many	CAWSNMGADTQYF	TGTGCCTGGAGTAACATGGGTGCAGATACGCAGTATTTT
TRBV7-6	TRBJ2-5	TRBD2	many	CASSLAGGQGETQYF	TGTGCCAGCTCACTAGCGGGGGGTCAGGGAGAGACCCAGTACTTC
TRBV5-1	TRBJ1-2	.	many	CASSSAVELSGYTF	TGCGCCAGCAGCTCCGCCGTCGAGTTGAGTGGCTACACCTTC
TRBV3-1	TRBJ1-5	.	many	CASSQEGQPQHF	TGTGCCAGCAGCCAAGAGGGGCAGCCCCAGCATTTT
TRBV12-3/TRBV12-4	TRBJ1-5	TRBD1	many	CASSTSTWTGDQPQHF	TGTGCCAGCAGCACCAGCACGTGGACAGGGGACCAGCCCCAGCATTTT
TRBV20-1	TRBJ1-6	.	few	CSARPSQSSPLHF	TGCAGTGCTAGGCCCTCTCAATCTTCACCCCTCCACTTT
TRBV24-1	TRBJ1-2	.	many	CATNRGGTDYGYTF	TGTGCCACCAACCGGGGAGGGACCGACTATGGCTACACCTTC
TRBV4-1	TRBJ1-4	.	many	CASSQGPGTNEKLFF	TGCGCCAGCAGCCAAGGCCCAGGGACTAATGAAAAACTGTTTTTT
TRBV20-1	TRBJ2-3	.	many	CSARDQGGDTQYF	TGCAGTGCTAGAGATCAGGGGGGAGATACGCAGTATTTT
TRBV20-1	TRBJ2-3	TRBD2	.	CSARDASGRAPPDTQYF	TGCAGTGCTAGAGATGCTAGCGGGAGGGCCCCCCCAGATACGCAGTATTTT
TRBV12-3/TRBV12-4	TRBJ1-3	.	many	CASSLALTHSGNTIYF	TGTGCCAGCAGTTTAGCGCTCACACACTCTGGAAACACCATATATTTT
TRBV7-8	TRBJ1-2	TRBD1	many	CASSLTPDRVYGYTF	TGTGCCAGCAGCCTAACCCCGGACAGGGTCTATGGCTACACCTTC
TRBV12-3/TRBV12-4	TRBJ1-5	TRBD1	many	CASSPDRGLQPQHF	TGTGCCAGCAGCCCGGACAGGGGCTTACAGCCCCAGCATTTT
TRBV12-3/TRBV12-4	TRBJ2-7	TRBD1	many	CASSKSGQGFEQYF	TGTGCCAGCAGCAAGAGCGGACAGGGGTTCGAGCAGTACTTC
TRBV18	TRBJ2-3	.	many	CASSQVTDTQYF	TGTGCCAGCTCACAAGTCACAGATACGCAGTATTTT
TRBV20-1	TRBJ1-5	.	many	CSASSPGVYQPQHF	TGCAGTGCTTCCTCGCCGGGGGTTTATCAGCCCCAGCATTTT
TRBV12-3/TRBV12-4	TRBJ2-5	.	many	CASSRTVKETQYF	TGTGCCAGCAGTCGGACAGTCAAAGAGACCCAGTACTTC
TRBV3-1	TRBJ1-1	TRBD1	many	CASSFTGVSTEAFF	TGTGCCAGCAGCTTTACAGGGGTGAGCACTGAAGCTTTCTTT
TRBV3-1	TRBJ2-5	TRBD1	many	CASRDRGQHQETQYF	TGTGCCAGCAGGGACAGGGGACAGCATCAAGAGACCCAGTACTTC
TRBV4-1	TRBJ1-6	.	many	CASSQGGSYNSPLHF	TGCGCCAGCAGCCAAGGGGGCAGTTATAATTCACCCCTCCACTTT
TRBV6-5	TRBJ2-2	.	many	CASSRGLTGELFF	TGTGCCAGCAGTCGGGGACTCACCGGGGAGCTGTTTTTT
TRBV9	TRBJ1-6	.	many	CASSGQTSPLHF	TGTGCCAGCAGCGGGCAGACTTCACCCCTCCACTTT
TRBV11-2	TRBJ2-5	.	many	CASSSVGSGTKETQYF	TGTGCCAGCAGCTCAGTGGGATCCGGGACAAAAGAGACCCAGTACTTC
TRBV20-1	TRBJ2-3	.	many	CSARLWIDTQYF	TGCAGTGCTAGATTGTGGATAGATACGCAGTATTTT
TRBV28	TRBJ1-2	.	many	CAGAKSGANYGYTF	TGTGCCGGGGCGAAGTCTGGAGCTAACTATGGCTACACCTTC